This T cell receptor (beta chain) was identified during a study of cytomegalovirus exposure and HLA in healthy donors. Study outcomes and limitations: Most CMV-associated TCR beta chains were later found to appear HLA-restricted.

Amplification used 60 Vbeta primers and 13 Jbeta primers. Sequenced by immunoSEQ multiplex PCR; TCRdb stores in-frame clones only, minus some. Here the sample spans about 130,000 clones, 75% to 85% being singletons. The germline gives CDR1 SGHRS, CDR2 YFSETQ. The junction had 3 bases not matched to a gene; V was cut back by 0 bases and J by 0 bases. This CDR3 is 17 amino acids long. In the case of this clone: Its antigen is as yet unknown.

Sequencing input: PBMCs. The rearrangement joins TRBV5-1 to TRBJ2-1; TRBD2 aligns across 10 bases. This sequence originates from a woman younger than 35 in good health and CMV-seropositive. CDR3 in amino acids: CASSLVASGGSYNEQFF. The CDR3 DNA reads TGCGCCAGCAGCTTGGTAGCTAGCGGGGGCTCCTACAATGAGCAGTTCTTC.